This TCR beta chain stems from a study of blood T cell repertoires in COVID-19. Using immunoSEQ multiplex PCR, the repertoire was profiled, and TCRdb retains in-frame clones only, with some absent. Counted here are some 400,000 clones, about 87% occurring once; the ten biggest clones make up 1.3%. V was clipped by 4 bases and J by 6 bases; unmatched bases: 8. This CDR3 is built from 15 residues. The V gene's germline CDR1 is SGHRS and CDR2 YFSETQ. The source material was PBMCs or T cells enriched from blood (not recorded which). This sequence was found in a man younger than 40 who had recovered from COVID-19. This chain links TRBV5-1 with TRBJ1-1; TRBD1 matches 11 bases. Here the CDR3 DNA reads TGCGCCAGCAGCGGTGGACAGGGGGCGGAGGCTGAAGCTTTCTTT. Amino acid sequence: CASSGGQGAEAEAFF.